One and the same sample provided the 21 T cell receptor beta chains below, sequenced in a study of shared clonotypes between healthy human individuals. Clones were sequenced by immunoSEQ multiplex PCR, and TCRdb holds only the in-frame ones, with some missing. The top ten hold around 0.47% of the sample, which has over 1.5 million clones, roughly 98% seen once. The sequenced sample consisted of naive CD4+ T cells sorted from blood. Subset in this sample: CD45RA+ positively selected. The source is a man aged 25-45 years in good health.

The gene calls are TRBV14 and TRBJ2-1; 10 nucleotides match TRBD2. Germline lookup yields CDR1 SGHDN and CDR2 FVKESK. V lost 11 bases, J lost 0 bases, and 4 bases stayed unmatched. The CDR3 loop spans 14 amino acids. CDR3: CASSGSLSYNEQFF. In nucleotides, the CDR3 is TGTGCCTCTAGCGGGAGCCTCTCCTACAATGAGCAGTTCTTC.

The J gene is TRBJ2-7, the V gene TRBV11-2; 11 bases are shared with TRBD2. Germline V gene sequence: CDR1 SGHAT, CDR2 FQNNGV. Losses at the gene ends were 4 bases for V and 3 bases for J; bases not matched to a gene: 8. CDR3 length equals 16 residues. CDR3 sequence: CASSSNSGRAFYEQYF. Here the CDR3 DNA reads TGTGCCAGCAGCTCCAATAGCGGGAGGGCCTTCTACGAGCAGTACTTC. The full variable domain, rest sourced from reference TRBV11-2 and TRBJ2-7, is EAGVAQSPRYKIIEKRQSVAFWCNPISGHATLYWYQQILGQGPKLLIQFQNNGVVDDSQLPKDRFSAERLKGVDSTLKIQPAKLEDSAVYLCASSSNSGRAFYEQYFGPGTRLTVT.

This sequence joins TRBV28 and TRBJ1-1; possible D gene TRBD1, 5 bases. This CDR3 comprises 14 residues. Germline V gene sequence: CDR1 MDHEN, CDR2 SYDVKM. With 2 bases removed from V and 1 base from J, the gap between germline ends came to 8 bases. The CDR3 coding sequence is TGTGCCAGCAGTTTAGGGGGTGAGAACACTGAAGCTTTCTTT. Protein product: CASSLGGENTEAFF.

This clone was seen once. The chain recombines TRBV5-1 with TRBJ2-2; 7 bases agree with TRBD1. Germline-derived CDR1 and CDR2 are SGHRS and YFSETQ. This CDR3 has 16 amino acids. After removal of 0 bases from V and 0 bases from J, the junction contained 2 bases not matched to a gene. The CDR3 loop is CASSLVGTANTGELFF. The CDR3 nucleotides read TGCGCCAGCAGCTTGGTCGGGACAGCGAACACCGGGGAGCTGTTTTTT.

This CDR3 is CASSYRTTEAFF. CDR3 DNA sequence: TGTGCCAGCAGTTATAGGACAACTGAAGCTTTCTTT. J is TRBJ1-1 and V is TRBV28; tentative D call: TRBD1 (5 bases). Germline CDR1 MDHEN, CDR2 SYDVKM. The V end was cut by 4 bases, the J end by 5 bases, with 8 bases between. The CDR3 has 12 amino acids.

The CDR3 region has the DNA TGCGCCAGCAGCTTGGGCCTACCCCGTGGCGATACGCAGTATTTT. Translation gives CASSLGLPRGDTQYF. V and J are TRBV5-1 and TRBJ2-3; no firm D call. The V gene lost 0 bases and the J gene lost 6 bases, with 14 bases spanning the gap. This CDR3 contains 15 residues. Germline values: CDR1 SGHRS, CDR2 YFSETQ.

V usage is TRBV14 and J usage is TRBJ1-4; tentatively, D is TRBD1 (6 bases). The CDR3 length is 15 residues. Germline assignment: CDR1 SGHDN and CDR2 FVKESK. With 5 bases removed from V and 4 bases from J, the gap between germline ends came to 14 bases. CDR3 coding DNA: TGTGCCAGCAGCGCGTTACAGGGCGGTAATGAAAAACTGTTTTTT. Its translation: CASSALQGGNEKLFF.

CDR3 in amino acids: CTSSQPHTQGILLAKNIQYF. CDR3 sequence (DNA): TGCACCAGCAGCCAACCGCATACACAGGGAATCCTATTAGCCAAAAACATTCAGTACTTC. The J gene is TRBJ2-4, the V gene TRBV1; the table's D call TRBD1 went unverified against the DNA. TRBV1 constitutes a pseudogene. The CDR3 sequence is 20 residues long.

CDR3: CASSFGRSDTGELFF. Written as DNA, the CDR3 is TGTGCCAGCAGCTTTGGAAGGTCTGACACCGGGGAGCTGTTTTTT. V is TRBV5-4 and J is TRBJ2-2; D gene ambiguous. Deletions cut 2 bases from V and 3 bases from J, with 11 bases between. Germline CDR1 reads SGHNT; CDR2 reads YYREEE (reference sequence). This CDR3 comprises 15 residues.

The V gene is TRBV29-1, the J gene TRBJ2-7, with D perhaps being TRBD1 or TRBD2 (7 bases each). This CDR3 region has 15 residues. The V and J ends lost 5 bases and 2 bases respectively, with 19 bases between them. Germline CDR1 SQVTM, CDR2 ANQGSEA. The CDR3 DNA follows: TGCAGCGTTCCGGGGGAGGGGGCCACGGCCTACGAGCAGTACTTC. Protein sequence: CSVPGEGATAYEQYF.

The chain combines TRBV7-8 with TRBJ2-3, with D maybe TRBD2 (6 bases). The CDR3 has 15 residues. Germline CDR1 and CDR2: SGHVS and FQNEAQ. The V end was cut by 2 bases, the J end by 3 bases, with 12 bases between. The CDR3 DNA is TGTGCCAGCAGCTTACGGGAGCGGATTACAGATACGCAGTATTTT. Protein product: CASSLRERITDTQYF.

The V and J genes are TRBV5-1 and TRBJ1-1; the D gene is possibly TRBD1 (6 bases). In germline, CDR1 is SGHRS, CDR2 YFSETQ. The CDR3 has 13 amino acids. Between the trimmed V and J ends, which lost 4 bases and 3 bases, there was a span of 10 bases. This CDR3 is CASSTGRDTEAFF. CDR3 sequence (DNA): TGCGCCAGCAGCACAGGGAGGGACACTGAAGCTTTCTTT.

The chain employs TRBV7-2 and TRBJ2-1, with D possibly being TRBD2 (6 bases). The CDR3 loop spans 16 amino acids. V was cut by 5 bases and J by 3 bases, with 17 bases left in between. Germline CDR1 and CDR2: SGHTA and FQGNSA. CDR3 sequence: CASSRFGGALYNEQFF. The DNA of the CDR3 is TGTGCCAGCAGCCGTTTCGGGGGAGCGCTCTACAATGAGCAGTTCTTC. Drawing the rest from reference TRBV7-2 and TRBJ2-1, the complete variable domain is GAGVSQSPSNKVTEKGKDVELRCDPISGHTALYWYRQSLGQGLEFLIYFQGNSAPDKSGLPSDRFSAERTGGSVSTLTIQRTQQEDSAVYLCASSRFGGALYNEQFFGPGTRLTVL.

This CDR3 reads CASSGHHGRATDTQYF. In nucleotides, the CDR3 is TGCGCCAGCAGCGGCCACCATGGGAGGGCGACAGATACGCAGTATTTT. The gene calls are TRBV4-1 and TRBJ2-3; 7 bases line up with TRBD2. The CDR3 is 16 amino acids. CDR1 is MGHRA, CDR2 YSYEKL, per germline. The V segment lost 5 bases and the J segment 3 bases; nucleotides outside the gene matches: 11.

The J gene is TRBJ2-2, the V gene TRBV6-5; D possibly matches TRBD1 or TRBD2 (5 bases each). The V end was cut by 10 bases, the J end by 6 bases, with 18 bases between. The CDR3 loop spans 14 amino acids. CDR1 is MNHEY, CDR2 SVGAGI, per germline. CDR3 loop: CATNQHPGPGELFF. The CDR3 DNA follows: TGTGCCACCAACCAACATCCGGGGCCCGGGGAGCTGTTTTTT.

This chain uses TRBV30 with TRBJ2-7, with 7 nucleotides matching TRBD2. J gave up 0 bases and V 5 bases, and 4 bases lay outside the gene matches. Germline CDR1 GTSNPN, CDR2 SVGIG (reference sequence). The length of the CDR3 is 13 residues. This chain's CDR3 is CAWSGGISYEQYF. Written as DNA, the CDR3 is TGTGCCTGGTCGGGAGGAATCTCCTACGAGCAGTACTTC.

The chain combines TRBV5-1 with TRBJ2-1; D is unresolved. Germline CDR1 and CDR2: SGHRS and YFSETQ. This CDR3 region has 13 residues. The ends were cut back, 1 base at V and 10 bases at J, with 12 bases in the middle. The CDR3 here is CASSLHPAREQFF. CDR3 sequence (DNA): TGCGCCAGCAGCTTGCACCCGGCCAGGGAGCAGTTCTTC.

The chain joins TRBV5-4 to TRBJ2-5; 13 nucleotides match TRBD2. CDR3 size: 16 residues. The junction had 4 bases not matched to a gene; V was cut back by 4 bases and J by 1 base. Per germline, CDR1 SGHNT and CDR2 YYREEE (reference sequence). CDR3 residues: CASSPGLAGIQETQYF. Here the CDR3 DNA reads TGTGCCAGCAGCCCGGGACTAGCGGGAATCCAAGAGACCCAGTACTTC.

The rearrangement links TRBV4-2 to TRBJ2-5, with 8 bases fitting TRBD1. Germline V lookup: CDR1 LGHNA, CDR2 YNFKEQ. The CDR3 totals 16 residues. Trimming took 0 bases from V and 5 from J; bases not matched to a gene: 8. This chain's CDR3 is CASSQDPWTGKETQYF. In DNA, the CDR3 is TGTGCCAGCAGCCAAGATCCTTGGACAGGGAAGGAGACCCAGTACTTC.

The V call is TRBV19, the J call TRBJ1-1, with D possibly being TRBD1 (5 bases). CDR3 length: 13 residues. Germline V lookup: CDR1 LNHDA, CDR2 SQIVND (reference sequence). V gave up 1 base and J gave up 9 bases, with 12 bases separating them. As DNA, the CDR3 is TGTGCCAGTAGTATAGGGGCAGGGCGCAAAGCTTTCTTT. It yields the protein CASSIGAGRKAFF.

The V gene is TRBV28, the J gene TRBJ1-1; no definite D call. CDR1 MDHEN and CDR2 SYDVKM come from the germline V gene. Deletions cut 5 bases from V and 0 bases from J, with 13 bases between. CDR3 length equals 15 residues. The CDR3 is CASSVTRTVNTEAFF. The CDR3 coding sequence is TGTGCCAGCAGTGTGACCAGGACGGTGAACACTGAAGCTTTCTTT.